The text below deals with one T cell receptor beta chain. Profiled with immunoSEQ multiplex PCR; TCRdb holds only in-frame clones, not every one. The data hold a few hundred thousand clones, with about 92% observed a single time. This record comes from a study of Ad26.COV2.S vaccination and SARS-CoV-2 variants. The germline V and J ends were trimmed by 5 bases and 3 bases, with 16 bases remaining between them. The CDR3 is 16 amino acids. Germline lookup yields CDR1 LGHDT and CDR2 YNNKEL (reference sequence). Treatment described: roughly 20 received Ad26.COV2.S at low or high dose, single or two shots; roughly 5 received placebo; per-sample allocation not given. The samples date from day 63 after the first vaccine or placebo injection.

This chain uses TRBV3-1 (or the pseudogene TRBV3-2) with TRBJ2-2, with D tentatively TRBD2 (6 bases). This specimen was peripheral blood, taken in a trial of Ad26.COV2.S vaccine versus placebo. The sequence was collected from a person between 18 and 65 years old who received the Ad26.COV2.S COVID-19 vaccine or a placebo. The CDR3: CASSSRLGGDTGELFF. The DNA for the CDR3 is TGTGCCAGCAGCTCTAGATTGGGCGGGGACACCGGGGAGCTGTTTTTT.